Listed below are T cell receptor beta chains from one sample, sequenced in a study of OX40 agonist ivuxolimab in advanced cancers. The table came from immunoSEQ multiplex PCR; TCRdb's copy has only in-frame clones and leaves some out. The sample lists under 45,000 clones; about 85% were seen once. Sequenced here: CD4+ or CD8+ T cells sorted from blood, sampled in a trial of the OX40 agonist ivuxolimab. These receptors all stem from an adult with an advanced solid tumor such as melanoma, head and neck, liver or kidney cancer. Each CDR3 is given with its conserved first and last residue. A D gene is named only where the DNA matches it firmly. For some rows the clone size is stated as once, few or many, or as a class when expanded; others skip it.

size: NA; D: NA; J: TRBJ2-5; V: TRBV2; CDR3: CASSEVVLREQYF; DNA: TGTGCCAGCAGTGAAGTCGTACTCCGGGAGCAGTACTTC
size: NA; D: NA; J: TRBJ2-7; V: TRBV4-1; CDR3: CASSQAAGLYESEQYF; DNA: TGCGCCAGCAGCCAAGCCGCGGGACTCTATGAAAGCGAGCAGTACTTC
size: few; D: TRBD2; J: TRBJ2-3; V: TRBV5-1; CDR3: CASSFRTSGPTDTQYF; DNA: TGCGCCAGCAGCTTTAGGACTAGCGGCCCCACAGATACGCAGTATTTT
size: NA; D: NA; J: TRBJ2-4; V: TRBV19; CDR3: CASSPGNPGTKNIQYF; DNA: TGTGCCAGTAGTCCAGGGAACCCGGGGACCAAAAACATTCAGTACTTC
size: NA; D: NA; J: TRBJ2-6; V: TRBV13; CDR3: CASSQGRLSGANVLTF; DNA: TGTGCCAGCAGCCAGGGACGCCTCTCTGGGGCCAACGTCCTGACTTTC
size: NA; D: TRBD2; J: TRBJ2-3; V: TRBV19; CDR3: CASSTAGGTDTQYF; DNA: TGTGCCAGTAGTACTGCGGGGGGCACAGATACGCAGTATTTT
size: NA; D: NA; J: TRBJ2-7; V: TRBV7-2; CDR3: CASRGRGEQYF; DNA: TGTGCCAGCAGAGGTCGGGGCGAGCAGTACTTC
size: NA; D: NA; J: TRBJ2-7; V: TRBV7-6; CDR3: CASSLVGAEQYF; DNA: TGTGCCAGCAGCTTAGTGGGGGCCGAGCAGTACTTC
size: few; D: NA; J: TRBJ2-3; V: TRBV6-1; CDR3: CASSPGARRTDTQYF; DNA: TGTGCCAGCAGCCCCGGGGCTCGGAGGACAGATACGCAGTATTTT
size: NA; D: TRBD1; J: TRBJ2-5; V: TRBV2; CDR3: CASKARDSKYQETQYF; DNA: TGTGCCAGCAAGGCCCGGGACAGTAAATACCAAGAGACCCAGTACTTC
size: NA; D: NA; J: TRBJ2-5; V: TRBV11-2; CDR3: CASSPDGWGAWTQYF; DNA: TGTGCCAGCAGCCCGGACGGGTGGGGCGCGTGGACCCAGTACTTC
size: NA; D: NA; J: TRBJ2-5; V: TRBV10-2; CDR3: CASSPRSSVAARQETQYF; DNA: TGCGCCAGCAGTCCCCGGAGCAGCGTAGCGGCTCGTCAAGAGACCCAGTACTTC
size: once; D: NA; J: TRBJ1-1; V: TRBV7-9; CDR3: CASSLETVKTEAFF; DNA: TGTGCCAGCAGCTTAGAAACGGTGAAAACTGAAGCTTTCTTT
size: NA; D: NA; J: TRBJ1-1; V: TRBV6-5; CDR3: CASSSRRSGGAEAFF; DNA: TGTGCCAGCAGTTCAAGGCGGAGCGGGGGGGCTGAAGCTTTCTTT
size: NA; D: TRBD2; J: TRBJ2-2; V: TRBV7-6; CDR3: CASSLEAGRNTGELFF; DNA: TGTGCCAGCAGCTTAGAAGCGGGGCGGAACACCGGGGAGCTGTTTTTT
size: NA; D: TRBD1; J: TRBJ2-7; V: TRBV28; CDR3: CASSTNRDRAYEQYF; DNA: TGTGCCAGCAGTACGAATCGGGACAGAGCCTACGAGCAGTACTTC
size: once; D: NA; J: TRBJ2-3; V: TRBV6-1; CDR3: CASSLQGDTQYF; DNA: TGTGCCAGCAGTCTCCAAGGGGATACGCAGTATTTT
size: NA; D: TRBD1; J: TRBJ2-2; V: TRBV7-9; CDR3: CASSPNPGQGTPGELFF; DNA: TGTGCCAGCAGCCCGAACCCGGGACAGGGGACTCCCGGGGAGCTGTTTTTT